This T cell receptor (beta chain) was captured by sequencing in a study of cytomegalovirus exposure and HLA in healthy donors. This clone was detected only a few times. What it binds is unknown. V lost 3 bases to trimming and J lost 2 bases, with 13 bases between them. Germline CDR1 reads MNHEY; CDR2 reads SMNVEV (reference sequence). The CDR3 is made up of 15 amino acids. PCR was performed using 60 Vbeta and 13 Jbeta primers. The table came from immunoSEQ multiplex PCR; TCRdb's copy has only in-frame clones and leaves some out. The data show about 76,000 clones, under 80% seen once. Study-level points and caveats: Some TCR beta chains (about 180 of them) were listed as cytomegalovirus-associated. Several of the most significant clusters appeared, in a later analysis, to be linked to common viral pathogens.

The specimen sequenced was PBMCs. The clonotype originates from a male donor in good health and CMV-seropositive. The chain uses TRBV27 and TRBJ1-1; a weak D match, TRBD1 (6 bases). The CDR3 loop is CASSLTGTQNTEAFF. The DNA for the CDR3 is TGTGCCAGCAGTTTGACAGGCACCCAAAACACTGAAGCTTTCTTT.